This note documents a single TCR beta chain sequence. Its antigen is still unknown. Germline loops: CDR1 SNHLY, CDR2 FYNNEI. The V and J ends lost 3 bases and 1 base respectively, with 6 bases between them. This CDR3 has 14 amino acids. The assay was run at deep level. The method was immunoSEQ multiplex PCR; TCRdb's version includes in-frame clones alone and lacks a portion of them. The sample comprises over a million clones, about three quarters of which are singletons, and about 1.5% rests with the top ten. In the CD4+ fraction, cells were divided into CD45RA+ naive and CD45RA-negative memory subsets. The data were obtained in a study of shared clonotypes between healthy human individuals. Study-wide context: Plates per donor: three CD4 naive, three CD4 memory, two CD8 naive, one CD8 memory.

Study-level results: Large sequencing depth failed to make sorted-subset sequencing complete, rarefaction showed.

This clonotype was obtained from a man younger than 35 in good health. The chain employs TRBV2 and TRBJ2-2; a possible D gene is TRBD2 (5 bases). The sequencing sample was made of memory CD4+ T cells sorted from blood. Subset noted: CD45RA-negative fraction. The DNA for the CDR3 is TGTGCCAGCAGTGAGAGGGTGAACACCGGGGAGCTGTTTTTT. It is translated as CASSERVNTGELFF.